The present entry profiles one TCR beta chain with its context. The CDR3 length is 13 residues. The V segment lost 4 bases and the J segment 12 bases; nucleotides outside the gene matches: 6. Per the study methods: Reference gene primer amplification gave nucleated cell count estimates. This table comes from immunoSEQ multiplex PCR, and its TCRdb copy is limited to in-frame clones, with some not included. D and trimming come from the DNA, and the V and J calls and clone size come from that table. Among more than 200,000 clones listed, 75% to 90% were seen once. The sample belongs to a study of blood T cell repertoires in COVID-19. Study-level information: There were acute and convalescent COVID-19 samples, and they came from the United States, Italy and Spain. Sources were T cells, B-cell-depleted T cells, or PBMCs; the material itself was cDNA or gDNA.

Sequenced sample: peripheral blood. The rearrangement joins TRBV12-3 or TRBV12-4 to TRBJ1-2; TRBD1 matches at 12 bases. This clonotype originated in a man in his thirties or forties with COVID-19, enrolled during active disease. The CDR3 is CASSSGTGGSNTF. CDR3 nucleotides: TGTGCCAGCAGTTCAGGGACAGGGGGCTCTAACACCTTC.